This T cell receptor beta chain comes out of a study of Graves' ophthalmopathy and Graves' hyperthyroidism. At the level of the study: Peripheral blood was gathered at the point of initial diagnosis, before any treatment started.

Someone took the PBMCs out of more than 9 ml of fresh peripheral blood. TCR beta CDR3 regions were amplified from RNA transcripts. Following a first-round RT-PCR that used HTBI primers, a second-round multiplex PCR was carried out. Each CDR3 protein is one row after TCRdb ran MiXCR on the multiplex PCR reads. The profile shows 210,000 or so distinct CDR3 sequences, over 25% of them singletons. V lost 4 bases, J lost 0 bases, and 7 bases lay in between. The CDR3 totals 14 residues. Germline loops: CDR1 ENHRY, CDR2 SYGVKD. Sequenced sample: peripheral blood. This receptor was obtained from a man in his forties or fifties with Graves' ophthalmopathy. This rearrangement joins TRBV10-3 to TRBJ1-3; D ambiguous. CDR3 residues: CAISGGSSGNTIYF. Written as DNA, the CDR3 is TGTGCCATCAGTGGCGGGAGCTCTGGAAACACCATATATTTT.